This passage covers 23 T cell receptor beta chains from one sample sequenced in a study of cytomegalovirus exposure and HLA in healthy donors. Primers included in the PCR were 60 Vbeta and 13 Jbeta primers. Libraries were prepared by immunoSEQ multiplex PCR; TCRdb keeps only in-frame clonotypes and omits some of them. This sample yields roughly 110,000 clones, of which about 80% are seen a single time; about 2.7% belongs to the top ten. The sample was PBMCs. Receptors originate from a woman under 30 in good health and CMV-seropositive.

Comments on this clone: Compared with germline, one end of the junction differs, possibly owing to a read error. V gene TRBV30 combines with J gene TRBJ1-4; 7 bases line up with TRBD1. Germline loops: CDR1 GTSNPN, CDR2 SVGIG (reference sequence). This CDR3 contains 17 residues. The CDR3 region has the DNA TGTGTCTGGAGCTTCCTAACCCTCAGGGGGGCGGGTGAAAAACTGTTTTTT. This sequence encodes CVWSFLTLRGAGEKLFF. Full variable domain (missing parts from reference TRBV30 and TRBJ1-4): SQTIHQWPATLVQPVGSPLSLECTVEGTSNPNLYWYRQAAGRGLQLLFYSVGIGQISSEVPQNLSASRPQDRQFILSSKKLLLSDSGFYLCVWSFLTLRGAGEKLFFGSGTQLSVL.

This clone has a single count. The genes are TRBV7-9 and TRBJ2-3; the match to TRBD1 covers 7 bases. Germline lookup yields CDR1 SEHNR and CDR2 FQNEAQ (reference sequence). J was trimmed by 5 bases and V by 1 base; bases with no gene match: 6. CDR3 size: 15 residues. The CDR3 loop reads CASSLVGGRGDTQYF. DNA for the CDR3: TGTGCCAGCAGCTTAGTAGGGGGCCGGGGAGATACGCAGTATTTT.

The chain joins TRBV28 to TRBJ1-5, with D hard to call. V was shortened by 3 bases and J by 0 bases, with 6 bases between the two germline ends. The CDR3 covers 14 residues. The germline CDR1 and CDR2 sequences are MDHEN and SYDVKM. The CDR3, as DNA: TGTGCCAGCAGTTTGATCGGTAGCAATCAGCCCCAGCATTTT. Residues: CASSLIGSNQPQHF.

This clone was seen only once. The chain employs TRBV11-3 and TRBJ2-2; weak D call: TRBD1 (6 bases). This CDR3 contains 15 residues. Trimming removed 2 bases at V and 4 bases at J, with 11 bases between. The germline gives CDR1 SGHNT, CDR2 YENEEA. In nucleotides, the CDR3 is TGTGCCAGCAGCTTACGCAGGGGTCCCACCGGGGAGCTGTTTTTT. Translating gives CASSLRRGPTGELFF.

The chain has TRBV4-1 and TRBJ2-5; 7 nucleotides agree with TRBD1. The CDR3 covers 18 residues. CDR1 and CDR2 from the germline V gene are MGHRA and YSYEKL. J lost 2 bases, V lost 4 bases, and 16 bases had no gene match. The chain's CDR3 is CASSLRQGWAHIQETQYF. The CDR3 DNA reads as TGCGCCAGCAGCCTAAGACAGGGTTGGGCCCATATACAAGAGACCCAGTACTTC.

This clone was observed a single time. The V call is TRBV30, the J call TRBJ2-7; possibly TRBD2 for D (6 bases). V lost 0 bases, J lost 1 base, and 13 bases lay in between. CDR3 size: 15 residues. The germline gives CDR1 GTSNPN, CDR2 SVGIG (reference sequence). For the CDR3, the DNA is TGTGCCTGGAGTGTGGTCGGGGGTAGGTCCTACGAGCAGTACTTC. Amino acids: CAWSVVGGRSYEQYF.

The J gene is TRBJ2-5, the V gene TRBV30; 7 bases are shared with TRBD1. This CDR3 is built from 12 residues. The V segment lost 4 bases and the J segment 1 base; nucleotides outside the gene matches: 0. From germline, CDR1 is GTSNPN and CDR2 SVGIG (reference sequence). The CDR3 region has the DNA TGTGCCTGGACAGGGGGCCAAGAGACCCAGTACTTC. This translates into CAWTGGQETQYF.

DNA for the CDR3: TGTGCCAGCAGTCCCGGGAAAGGGGGGGCAGGAACTTTCTTT. Translated: CASSPGKGGAGTFF. The V and J genes are TRBV27 and TRBJ1-1, with D tentatively TRBD1 (6 bases). Germline CDR1 MNHEY, CDR2 SMNVEV (reference sequence). Trimming took 5 bases from V and 12 from J, leaving 22 bases between them. This CDR3 comprises 14 residues.

CDR3 coding DNA: TGCGCCAGCAGCCCCACCTCGACAAGTCAGCCCCAGCATTTT. Residues: CASSPTSTSQPQHF. This chain links TRBV4-1 with TRBJ1-5; D remains ambiguous. Trimming cost V 4 bases and J 6 bases, with 13 bases left between them. The CDR3 runs to 14 residues. Germline CDR1 and CDR2: MGHRA and YSYEKL.

A few counts support this clone. In nucleotides, the CDR3 is TGTGCCAGCAGCCCACGGGGGAGTAAGGTGAGCACTGAAGCTTTCTTT. Protein product: CASSPRGSKVSTEAFF. This chain uses TRBV13 with TRBJ1-1; possibly TRBD1 for D (5 bases). Per germline, CDR1 PRHDT and CDR2 FYEKMQ (reference sequence). There are 16 residues in the CDR3. V lost 5 bases to trimming and J lost 4 bases, with 20 bases between them.

Concerning this clone: Relative to the germline gene, one junction end is altered; a read error may explain this. V usage is TRBV7-9 and J usage is TRBJ2-2; 9 bases match TRBD1. The CDR3 sequence is 17 residues long. Looked up from germline, CDR1 is SEHNR and CDR2 is FQNEAQ (reference sequence). CDR3 residues: CVSSLVPGQGRTGELFF. The CDR3 DNA is TGTGTCAGCAGCTTGGTTCCGGGACAGGGTAGGACCGGGGAGCTGTTTTTT.

Comment on this clone: Germline and junction disagree at one end, which may indicate a read error. This sequence joins TRBV7-7 and TRBJ2-1; 8 nucleotides line up with TRBD2. The germline V gene encodes CDR1 SSHAT and CDR2 FNYEAQ (reference sequence). This CDR3 is built from 14 residues. The CDR3 nucleotides read TGTGCTAGCAGCTCGGGACTAGGGAGGGAGGAGCAGTTCTTC. Translated: CASSSGLGREEQFF.

The chain employs TRBV6-1 and TRBJ2-5, with D hard to call. Germline V CDR1 and CDR2: MNHNS, SASEGT. CDR3 length: 11 residues. The ends were cut back, 1 base at V and 7 bases at J, with 4 bases in the middle. Written as DNA, the CDR3 is TGTGCCAGCAGTGAAGGCGGGACCCAGTACTTC. It encodes CASSEGGTQYF.

This chain links TRBV10-2 with TRBJ2-5; D may be TRBD1 (6 bases). V was clipped by 4 bases and J by 4 bases, with 10 bases between them. The V gene's germline CDR1 is WSHSY and CDR2 SAAADI. The CDR3 contains 13 residues. CDR3 sequence (DNA): TGCGCCAGCAGTGTACAGGACAGAGAGACCCAGTACTTC. Protein: CASSVQDRETQYF.

This clone was counted a few times. The chain recombines TRBV19 with TRBJ2-1; D is undetermined. The V end lost 3 bases, the J end lost 1 base, and 13 bases lay between the germline ends. There are 16 residues in the CDR3. The V gene's germline CDR1 is LNHDA and CDR2 SQIVND (reference sequence). This CDR3 is CASSISRSGSYNEQFF. CDR3 in DNA: TGTGCCAGTAGTATCAGTCGGTCCGGGTCCTACAATGAGCAGTTCTTC.

This clone was seen only a few times. The chain uses TRBV21-1 and TRBJ1-5. TRBV21-1 is flagged as a pseudogene. The CDR3 totals 15 residues. The CDR3 nucleotides read TGTGCCAGCAGCAACCGAGACTGCTACAATCAGCCCCAGCATTTT. Translation: CASSNRDCYNQPQHF.

This chain uses TRBV9 with TRBJ2-5, with 13 bases lining up with TRBD2. The J segment lost 4 bases and the V segment lost 0 bases, leaving 9 bases of the junction unmatched. This CDR3 has 18 amino acids. The germline V gene has CDR1 SGDLS and CDR2 YYNGEE. CDR3 sequence reads: CASSVEARLAGGGETQYF. In nucleotides, the CDR3 is TGTGCCAGCAGCGTAGAGGCTCGACTAGCGGGGGGAGGAGAGACCCAGTACTTC.

This chain uses TRBV6-1 with TRBJ1-2; 7 bases are a match to TRBD1. Trimming at V came to 6 bases and at J to 8 bases, leaving 6 bases not matched to a gene. CDR1 is MNHNS and CDR2 is SASEGT in the germline V gene. The CDR3 contains 12 residues. The CDR3 sequence is CASRRTGEGYTF. The CDR3 DNA is TGTGCCAGCAGACGGACAGGTGAAGGCTACACCTTC.

The chain joins TRBV2 to TRBJ1-1; D call uncertain. This CDR3 is 12 amino acids long. The V end was cut by 2 bases, the J end by 7 bases, with 8 bases between. Germline V gene sequence: CDR1 SNHLY, CDR2 FYNNEI. This CDR3 is CASSEYGSEAFF. The CDR3 DNA follows: TGTGCCAGCAGTGAATACGGGAGTGAAGCTTTCTTT. The complete variable domain, with remaining parts taken from reference TRBV2 and TRBJ1-1, reads EPEVTQTPSHQVTQMGQEVILRCVPISNHLYFYWYRQILGQKVEFLVSFYNNEISEKSEIFDDQFSVERPDGSNFTLKIRSTKLEDSAMYFCASSEYGSEAFFGQGTRLTVV.

This chain joins TRBV6-6 and TRBJ1-2; D unclear. Trimming took off 4 bases at V and 5 bases at J, with 14 bases between the two ends. Germline CDR1 MNHNY, CDR2 SVGAGI (reference sequence). This CDR3 contains 14 residues. The CDR3 DNA is TGTGCCAGCAGTTTGTCCCTGTCGGGGTATGGCTACACCTTC. This codes for CASSLSLSGYGYTF.

V is TRBV19 and J is TRBJ1-1, with a possible D match to TRBD1 (5 bases). Germline CDR1 is LNHDA and CDR2 is SQIVND (reference sequence). CDR3 length equals 12 residues. V gave up 6 bases and J gave up 3 bases, with 8 bases separating them. CDR3 nucleotide sequence: TGTGCCAGTAGGCCCAGGGACACTGAAGCTTTCTTT. Translated, it gives CASRPRDTEAFF.

The J gene is TRBJ1-2, the V gene TRBV5-1; D may be TRBD1 (5 bases). Germline CDR1 SGHRS, CDR2 YFSETQ. The CDR3 totals 16 residues. The ends were cut back, 0 bases at V and 2 bases at J, with 14 bases in the middle. The CDR3 DNA reads TGCGCCAGCAGCTTGGCCGTTGGACACCAAAACTATGGCTACACCTTC. Its protein is CASSLAVGHQNYGYTF.

The table lists this clone with a count of one. CDR3 protein: CASSPEGLAGGEQYF. The CDR3, as DNA: TGTGCCAGCAGCCCCGAGGGACTAGCGGGAGGCGAGCAGTACTTC. V usage is TRBV7-9 and J usage is TRBJ2-7, with 15 bases aligning to TRBD2. This CDR3 has 15 residues. Germline assignment: CDR1 SEHNR and CDR2 FQNEAQ (reference sequence). With V trimmed by 5 bases and J by 6 bases, 5 bases remained unmatched.